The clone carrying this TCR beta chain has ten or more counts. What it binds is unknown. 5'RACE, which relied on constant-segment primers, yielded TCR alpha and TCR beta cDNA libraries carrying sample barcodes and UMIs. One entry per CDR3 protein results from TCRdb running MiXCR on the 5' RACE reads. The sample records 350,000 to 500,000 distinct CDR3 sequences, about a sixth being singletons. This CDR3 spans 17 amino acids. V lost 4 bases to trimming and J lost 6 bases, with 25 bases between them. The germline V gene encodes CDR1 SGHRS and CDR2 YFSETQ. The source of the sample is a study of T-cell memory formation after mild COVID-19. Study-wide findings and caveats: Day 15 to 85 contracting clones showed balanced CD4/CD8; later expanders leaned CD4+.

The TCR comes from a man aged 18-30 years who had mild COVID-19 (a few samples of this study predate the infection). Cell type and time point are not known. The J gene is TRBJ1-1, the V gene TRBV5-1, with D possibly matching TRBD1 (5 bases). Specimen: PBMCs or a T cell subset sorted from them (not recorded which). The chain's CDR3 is CASSRGMARDGDSEAFF. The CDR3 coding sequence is TGCGCCAGCAGCCGTGGCATGGCGAGGGATGGGGACTCTGAAGCTTTCTTT.